This T cell receptor beta chain was captured in a study of T cell changes during pregnancy in multiple sclerosis. Germline loops: CDR1 MNHEY, CDR2 SVGAGI. Deletions cut 0 bases from V and 4 bases from J, with 12 bases between. The CDR3 loop spans 15 amino acids. Here immunoSEQ multiplex PCR was the method, and the copy in TCRdb shows in-frame clones only, minus some. Of 59,000 or so clones in the sample, about 93% were seen once. The chain uses TRBV6-5 and TRBJ2-5, with a possible D match to TRBD1 (5 bases). The sample here was peripheral blood, taken in the third trimester of pregnancy. The sequence was obtained from a female donor in good health, enrolled as a control in a pregnancy study. The CDR3 DNA sequence: TGTGCCAGCAGTTACTCGATTGCCCAGGGAGAGACCCAGTACTTC. As protein: CASSYSIAQGETQYF.